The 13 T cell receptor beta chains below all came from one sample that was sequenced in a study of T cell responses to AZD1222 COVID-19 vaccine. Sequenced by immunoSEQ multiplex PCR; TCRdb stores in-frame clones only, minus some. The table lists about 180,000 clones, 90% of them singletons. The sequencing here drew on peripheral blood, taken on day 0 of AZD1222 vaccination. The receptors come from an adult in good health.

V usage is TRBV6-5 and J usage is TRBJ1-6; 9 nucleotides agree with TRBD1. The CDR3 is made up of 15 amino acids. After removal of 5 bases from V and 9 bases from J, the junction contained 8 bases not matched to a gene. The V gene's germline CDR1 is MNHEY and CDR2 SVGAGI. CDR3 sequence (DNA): TGTGCCAGCAGTATACAGGGGGCGCTTAGTTCACCCCTCCACTTT. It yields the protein CASSIQGALSSPLHF.

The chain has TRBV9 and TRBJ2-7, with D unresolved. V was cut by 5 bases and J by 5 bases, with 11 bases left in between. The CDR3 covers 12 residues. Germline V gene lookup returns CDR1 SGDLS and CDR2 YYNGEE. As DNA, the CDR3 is TGTGCCAGCAGTCGTAGCTCACACGAGCAGTACTTC. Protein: CASSRSSHEQYF.

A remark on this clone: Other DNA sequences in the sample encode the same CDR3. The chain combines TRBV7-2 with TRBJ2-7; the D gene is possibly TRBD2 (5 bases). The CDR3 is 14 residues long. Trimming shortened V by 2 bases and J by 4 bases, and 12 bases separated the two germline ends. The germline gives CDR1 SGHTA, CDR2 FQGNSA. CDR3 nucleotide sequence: TGTGCCAGCAGCTTACTGAGCGGTGGGTACGAGCAGTACTTC. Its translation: CASSLLSGGYEQYF.

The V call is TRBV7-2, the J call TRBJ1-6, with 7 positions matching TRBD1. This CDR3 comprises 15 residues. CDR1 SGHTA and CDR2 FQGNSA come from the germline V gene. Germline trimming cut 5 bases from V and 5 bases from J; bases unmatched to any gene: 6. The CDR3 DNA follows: TGTGCCAGCAGCGAAGACAGGGCCAATAATTCACCCCTCCACTTT. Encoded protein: CASSEDRANNSPLHF.

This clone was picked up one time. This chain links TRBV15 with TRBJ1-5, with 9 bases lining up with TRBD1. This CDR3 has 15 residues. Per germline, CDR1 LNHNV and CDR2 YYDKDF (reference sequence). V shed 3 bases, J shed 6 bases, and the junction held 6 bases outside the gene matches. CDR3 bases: TGTGCCACCAGCAGGGCTAAACAGGGGGCTCAGCCCCAGCATTTT. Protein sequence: CATSRAKQGAQPQHF.

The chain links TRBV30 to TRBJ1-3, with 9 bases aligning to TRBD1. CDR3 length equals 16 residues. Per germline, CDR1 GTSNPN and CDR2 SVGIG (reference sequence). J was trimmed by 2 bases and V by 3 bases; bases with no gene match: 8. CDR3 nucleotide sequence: TGTGCCTGGAGACCACAGGGGGCTCGGGCTGGAAACACCATATATTTT. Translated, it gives CAWRPQGARAGNTIYF. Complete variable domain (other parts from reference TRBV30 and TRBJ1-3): SQTIHQWPATLVQPVGSPLSLECTVEGTSNPNLYWYRQAAGRGLQLLFYSVGIGQISSEVPQNLSASRPQDRQFILSSKKLLLSDSGFYLCAWRPQGARAGNTIYFGEGSWLTVV.

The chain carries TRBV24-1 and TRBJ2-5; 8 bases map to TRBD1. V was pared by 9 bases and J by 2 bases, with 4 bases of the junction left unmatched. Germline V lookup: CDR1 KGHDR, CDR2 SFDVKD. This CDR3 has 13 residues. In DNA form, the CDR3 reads TGTGCCACCCAGGGGGCGGGACAAGAGACCCAGTACTTC. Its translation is CATQGAGQETQYF.

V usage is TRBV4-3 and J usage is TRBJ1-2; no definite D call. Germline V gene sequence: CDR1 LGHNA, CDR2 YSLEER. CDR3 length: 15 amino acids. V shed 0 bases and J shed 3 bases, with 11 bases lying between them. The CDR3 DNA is TGCGCCAGCAGCCAAGAGGACGGGTATGACTATGGCTACACCTTC. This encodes CASSQEDGYDYGYTF.

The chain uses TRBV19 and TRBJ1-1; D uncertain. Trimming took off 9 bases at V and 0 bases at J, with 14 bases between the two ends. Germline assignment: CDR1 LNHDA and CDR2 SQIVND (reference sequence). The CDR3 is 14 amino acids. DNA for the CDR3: TGTGCCAGCAGGATAGGGAGCATGAACACTGAAGCTTTCTTT. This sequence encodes CASRIGSMNTEAFF. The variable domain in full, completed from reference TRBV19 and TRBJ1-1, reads DGGITQSPKYLFRKEGQNVTLSCEQNLNHDAMYWYRQDPGQGLRLIYYSQIVNDFQKGDIAEGYSVSREKKESFPLTVTSAQKNPTAFYLCASRIGSMNTEAFFGQGTRLTVV.

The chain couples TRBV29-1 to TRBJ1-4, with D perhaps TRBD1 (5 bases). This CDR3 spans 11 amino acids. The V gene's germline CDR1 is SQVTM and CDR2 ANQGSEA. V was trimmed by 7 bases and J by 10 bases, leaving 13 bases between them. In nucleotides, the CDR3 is TGCAGCGCTAGGGGTAAGGGAAAACTGTTTTTT. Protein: CSARGKGKLFF.

The CDR3 sequence: CASSPGQVFEAFF. CDR3 bases: TGTGCCAGCTCACCGGGACAGGTCTTTGAAGCTTTCTTT. The chain carries TRBV18 and TRBJ1-1; 8 bases map to TRBD1. Germline V CDR1 and CDR2: KGHSH, LQKENI. Losses at the gene ends were 3 bases for V and 7 bases for J; bases not matched to a gene: 4. This CDR3 contains 13 residues.

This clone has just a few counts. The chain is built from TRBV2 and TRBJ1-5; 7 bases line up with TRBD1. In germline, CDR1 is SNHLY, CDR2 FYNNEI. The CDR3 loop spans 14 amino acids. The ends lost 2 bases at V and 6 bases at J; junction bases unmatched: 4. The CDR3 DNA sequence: TGTGCCAGCAGTGAAATTTCAGGGGGTCAGCCCCAGCATTTT. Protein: CASSEISGGQPQHF.

CDR3 DNA: TGCGCCAGCAGCCAAGAAGGGGGGAGAAAAGAGACCCAGTACTTC. It encodes CASSQEGGRKETQYF. The rearrangement uses TRBV4-1 and TRBJ2-5; perhaps D is TRBD1 or TRBD2 (6 bases each). Germline CDR1 and CDR2: MGHRA and YSYEKL. V was pared by 0 bases and J by 3 bases, with 11 bases between. This CDR3 has 15 residues.